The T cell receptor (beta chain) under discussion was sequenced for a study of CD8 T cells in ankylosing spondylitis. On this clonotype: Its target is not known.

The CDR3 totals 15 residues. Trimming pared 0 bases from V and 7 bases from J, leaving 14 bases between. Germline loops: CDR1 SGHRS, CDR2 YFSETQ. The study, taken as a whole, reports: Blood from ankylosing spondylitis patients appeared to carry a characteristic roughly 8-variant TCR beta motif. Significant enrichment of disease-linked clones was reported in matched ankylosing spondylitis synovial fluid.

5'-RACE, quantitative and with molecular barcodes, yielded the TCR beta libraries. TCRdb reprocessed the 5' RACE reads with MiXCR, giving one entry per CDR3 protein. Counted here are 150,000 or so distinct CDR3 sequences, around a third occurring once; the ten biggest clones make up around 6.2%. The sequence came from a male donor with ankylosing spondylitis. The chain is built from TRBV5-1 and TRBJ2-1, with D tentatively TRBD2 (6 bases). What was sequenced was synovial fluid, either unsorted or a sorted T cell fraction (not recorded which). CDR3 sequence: CASSLVTGAGNEQFF. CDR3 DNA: TGCGCCAGCAGCTTGGTTACGGGAGCTGGGAATGAGCAGTTCTTC.